These 29 T cell receptor beta chains came from one sample sequenced in a study of shared clonotypes between healthy human individuals. Assay used: immunoSEQ multiplex PCR; TCRdb lists only in-frame clones, some missing. The sample includes some 470,000 clones, about 82% of them seen just once. Sample: PBMCs. The receptor set was obtained from a middle-aged woman in good health. Some clones in this sample may be carry-over from other donors' samples.

This clone has a count of ten or more. In DNA, the CDR3 is TGTGCCAGCAGTTTTCTCCAGGGGTATAGCAATCAGCCCCAGCATTTT. This sequence encodes CASSFLQGYSNQPQHF. The chain combines TRBV28 with TRBJ1-5; TRBD1 might be the D (6 bases). Germline assignment: CDR1 MDHEN and CDR2 SYDVKM. The length of the CDR3 is 16 residues. Trimming took off 3 bases at V and 0 bases at J, with 12 bases between the two ends. The variable domain in full, with the rest retrieved from reference TRBV28 and TRBJ1-5, is DVKVTQSSRYLVKRTGEKVFLECVQDMDHENMFWYRQDPGLGLRLIYFSYDVKMKEKGDIPEGYSVSREKKERFSLILESASTNQTSMYLCASSFLQGYSNQPQHFGDGTRLSIL.

This sequence joins TRBV2 and TRBJ1-1; maybe TRBD1 (5 bases). CDR1 and CDR2 (germline): SNHLY, FYNNEI. There are 13 residues in the CDR3. The ends were cut back, 6 bases at V and 2 bases at J, with 10 bases in the middle. CDR3 DNA sequence: TGTGCCAGCAGGAAGGGGCCCAACACTGAAGCTTTCTTT. Encoded protein: CASRKGPNTEAFF.

This chain links TRBV28 with TRBJ2-7; TRBD2 aligns across 11 bases. The length of the CDR3 is 13 residues. J was trimmed by 3 bases and V by 9 bases; bases with no gene match: 4. From germline, CDR1 is MDHEN and CDR2 SYDVKM. The CDR3 sequence: CARGLAGNYEQYF. CDR3 DNA sequence: TGTGCCAGAGGACTAGCGGGCAACTACGAGCAGTACTTC.

The chain carries TRBV30 and TRBJ2-5; 7 positions agree with TRBD1. The last part of the DNA fits TRBJ2-7 better; the J call may be wrong. The CDR3 is 13 amino acids. Germline V gene data show CDR1 as GTSNPN and CDR2 as SVGIG (reference sequence). The CDR3 loop reads CAWSVDRDDEQYF. The CDR3 DNA sequence: TGTGCCTGGAGCGTCGACAGGGACGACGAGCAGTACTTC.

V gene TRBV27 combines with J gene TRBJ2-3; 13 bases map to TRBD2. V lost 5 bases to trimming and J lost 0 bases; unmatched junction nucleotides: 5. Germline V gene data show CDR1 as MNHEY and CDR2 as SMNVEV (reference sequence). The CDR3 is 17 residues long. The CDR3 DNA sequence: TGTGCCAGCAGTCACCCGGGACTAGCGGGAAGCACAGATACGCAGTATTTT. Its protein is CASSHPGLAGSTDTQYF.

J is TRBJ2-1 and V is TRBV10-3; D is uncertain. V shed 6 bases and J shed 0 bases, with 9 bases lying between them. The germline V gene has CDR1 ENHRY and CDR2 SYGVKD. The CDR3 length is 14 residues. This chain's CDR3 is CAISQSRSYNEQFF. CDR3 sequence (DNA): TGTGCCATCAGCCAGTCACGCTCCTACAATGAGCAGTTCTTC.

As regards this clone: This CDR3 is also generated by other DNA sequences in the sample. The genes are TRBV4-2 and TRBJ2-7, with TRBD2 identical over 7 bases. The junction had 6 bases not matched to a gene; V was cut back by 1 base and J by 0 bases. This CDR3 is built from 16 residues. Per the germline V gene, CDR1 is LGHNA and CDR2 is YNFKEQ. CDR3 in amino acids: CASSQGLADPSYEQYF. The CDR3 coding sequence is TGTGCCAGCAGCCAAGGGCTAGCGGACCCCTCCTACGAGCAGTACTTC.

This clone was seen a handful of times. V usage is TRBV11-2 and J usage is TRBJ1-3; maybe TRBD1 (5 bases). Germline V CDR1 and CDR2: SGHAT, FQNNGV. Trimming left V 1 base short and J 0 bases short, with 16 bases between. There are 18 residues in the CDR3. The CDR3 DNA sequence: TGTGCCAGCAGCTTAGCTCCCCTTGTGGGGGTCTCTGGAAACACCATATATTTT. Protein sequence: CASSLAPLVGVSGNTIYF.

The V call is TRBV2, the J call TRBJ2-7; D not certain. Germline CDR1 SNHLY, CDR2 FYNNEI. The length of the CDR3 is 11 residues. V lost 6 bases and J lost 5, with 8 bases in between. CDR3 amino acids: CASSPIHEQYF. CDR3 DNA sequence: TGTGCCAGCAGCCCCATCCACGAGCAGTACTTC.

The chain couples TRBV6-4 to TRBJ2-2; 8 nucleotides align to TRBD1. CDR3 size: 14 residues. V lost 6 bases, J lost 2 bases, and 2 bases stayed unmatched. Germline V gene lookup returns CDR1 MRHNA and CDR2 SNTAGT. In DNA, the CDR3 is TGTGCCAGCAGGGGACAGGTCAACACCGGGGAGCTGTTTTTT. Its protein is CASRGQVNTGELFF.

The CDR3 loop is CASSRDWNYEQYF. The CDR3 nucleotides are TGTGCCAGCAGCCGGGACTGGAACTACGAGCAGTACTTC. This chain uses TRBV7-2 with TRBJ2-7, with TRBD2 as a possible D gene (6 bases). Per germline, CDR1 SGHTA and CDR2 FQGNSA. The CDR3 has 13 amino acids. V was pared by 5 bases and J by 3 bases, with 11 bases between.

The J gene is TRBJ1-5, the V gene TRBV7-2; the match to TRBD1 covers 7 bases. This CDR3 has 16 residues. Germline loops: CDR1 SGHTA, CDR2 FQGNSA. The V gene end was trimmed by 1 base and the J gene end by 6 bases; junction bases not matched to a gene: 9. CDR3: CASSLDRWQGVQPQHF. The DNA of the CDR3 is TGTGCCAGCAGCTTAGATAGGTGGCAGGGGGTTCAGCCCCAGCATTTT.

This clone was counted only a few times. V gene TRBV30 combines with J gene TRBJ2-3; D call uncertain. In germline, CDR1 is GTSNPN, CDR2 SVGIG (reference sequence). V was trimmed by 0 bases and J by 0 bases, leaving 7 bases between them. This CDR3 comprises 14 residues. Here the CDR3 reads CAWSVRVSTDTQYF. As DNA, the CDR3 is TGTGCCTGGAGTGTACGGGTTAGCACAGATACGCAGTATTTT.

This rearrangement joins TRBV15 to TRBJ2-5; D gene unclear. Germline V CDR1 and CDR2: LNHNV, YYDKDF (reference sequence). With 0 bases removed from V and 2 bases from J, the gap between germline ends came to 10 bases. The CDR3 has 15 amino acids. CDR3 coding DNA: TGTGCCACCAGCAGAGACCCCCGTGGGCAAGAGACCCAGTACTTC. It codes for CATSRDPRGQETQYF.

The rearrangement uses TRBV7-8 and TRBJ2-5, with D uncertain. There are 14 residues in the CDR3. V was trimmed by 1 base and J by 5 bases, leaving 11 bases between them. The germline CDR1 and CDR2 sequences are SGHVS and FQNEAQ. CDR3 nucleotides: TGTGCCAGCAGCTTAGGTCTTCCTGAGGAGACCCAGTACTTC. Residues: CASSLGLPEETQYF.

The chain joins TRBV29-1 to TRBJ2-7; D unclear. The CDR3 runs to 12 residues. V shed 7 bases and J shed 2 bases, with 12 bases lying between them. Germline V gene sequence: CDR1 SQVTM, CDR2 ANQGSEA. CDR3 nucleotide sequence: TGCAGCGGGGGATTTACTGCCTACGAGCAGTACTTC. This encodes CSGGFTAYEQYF.

The rearrangement links TRBV11-2 to TRBJ1-4; 7 nucleotides agree with TRBD1. The CDR3 is 14 residues long. CDR1 and CDR2 from the germline V gene are SGHAT and FQNNGV. V lost 4 bases, J lost 8 bases, and 7 bases stayed unmatched. The CDR3 DNA reads as TGTGCCAGCAGCTACAACAGGGGTGAGGAAAAACTGTTTTTT. Translating it yields CASSYNRGEEKLFF.

V gene TRBV6-5 combines with J gene TRBJ2-3; 9 bases align to TRBD1. V shed 6 bases and J 3 bases; nucleotides not matched to a gene: 7. The CDR3 is 15 residues long. Germline assignment: CDR1 MNHEY and CDR2 SVGAGI. The CDR3 coding sequence is TGTGCCAGCAGAGCGGACAGGGGAAGGACAGATACGCAGTATTTT. This codes for CASRADRGRTDTQYF.

The V gene is TRBV4-3, the J gene TRBJ2-1, with D unresolved. The length of the CDR3 is 14 residues. Germline V lookup: CDR1 LGHNA, CDR2 YSLEER. Deletions cut 0 bases from V and 10 bases from J, with 13 bases between. The CDR3 sequence is CASSQDWKIGEQFF. CDR3 nucleotides: TGCGCCAGCAGCCAAGATTGGAAAATAGGAGAGCAGTTCTTC.

The chain links TRBV9 to TRBJ2-2; a possible D gene is TRBD2 (5 bases). Germline assignment: CDR1 SGDLS and CDR2 YYNGEE. Deletions cut 3 bases from V and 1 base from J, with 7 bases between. There are 14 residues in the CDR3. The DNA for the CDR3 is TGTGCCAGCAGCGGCGCGGGGAACACCGGGGAGCTGTTTTTT. Its translation is CASSGAGNTGELFF.

A remark on this clone: One base separates it from a far larger clone, so it is likely a read error. The chain has TRBV19 and TRBJ2-2, with a weak D call TRBD2 (6 bases). CDR3 length equals 15 residues. CDR1 and CDR2 from the germline V gene are LNHDA and SQIVND (reference sequence). DNA for the CDR3: TGTGCCGGTAGTATCCCGGGAGCGAACACCGGGGAGCTGTTTTTT. Translating it yields CAGSIPGANTGELFF.

Written as DNA, the CDR3 is TGCAGCGTTGTGGGTCTAGCGGACTCCTACGAGCAGTACTTC. Translation gives CSVVGLADSYEQYF. The rearrangement links TRBV29-1 to TRBJ2-7, with TRBD2 matching 7 bases. Trimming at V came to 4 bases and at J to 0 bases, leaving 6 bases not matched to a gene. Germline V gene lookup returns CDR1 SQVTM and CDR2 ANQGSEA. This CDR3 spans 14 amino acids.

With respect to this clone: A read error is possible here, since a much larger clone lies one base away. Other DNA sequences in this sample translate to the same CDR3. The chain carries TRBV9 and TRBJ1-2; D gene unclear. Germline loops: CDR1 SGDLS, CDR2 YYNGEE. The CDR3 is 15 amino acids. The CDR3 nucleotides read TGTGCTAGCAGCGTAGCTCCTTCAGATAACTATGGCTACACCTTC. Translated, it gives CASSVAPSDNYGYTF.

This chain joins TRBV28 and TRBJ1-2, with D unclear. CDR1 and CDR2 (germline): MDHEN, SYDVKM. The CDR3 is 16 residues long. Trimming stripped 3 bases from V and 2 bases from J, with 16 bases between. DNA of the CDR3: TGTGCCAGCAGTTTTCCAAGTGGTCTGATGAACTATGGCTACACCTTC. Translated: CASSFPSGLMNYGYTF.

This clone was observed once. This sequence joins TRBV5-1 and TRBJ2-5; perhaps TRBD2 as D (5 bases). The V and J ends lost 4 bases and 4 bases respectively, with 14 bases between them. Germline V gene lookup returns CDR1 SGHRS and CDR2 YFSETQ. This CDR3 is 14 amino acids long. The CDR3 DNA reads TGCGCCAGCAGCCCGTTTGCGGGTAGAGAGACCCAGTACTTC. This gives the protein CASSPFAGRETQYF.

This sequence joins TRBV7-9 and TRBJ1-2; no clear D. This CDR3 comprises 13 residues. Germline lookup yields CDR1 SEHNR and CDR2 FQNEAQ (reference sequence). With 3 bases removed from V and 4 bases from J, the gap between germline ends came to 9 bases. This CDR3 is CASSFDTVYGYTF. The CDR3 coding sequence is TGTGCCAGCAGCTTCGACACCGTCTATGGCTACACCTTC.

V and J are TRBV30 and TRBJ2-3, with 9 bases that match TRBD2. Germline V lookup: CDR1 GTSNPN, CDR2 SVGIG (reference sequence). CDR3 length: 14 amino acids. J was trimmed by 4 bases and V by 0 bases; bases with no gene match: 2. The CDR3 DNA reads as TGTGCCTGGAGTGTTAGCGGGAGCTCAGATACGCAGTATTTT. Translating gives CAWSVSGSSDTQYF.

The rearrangement joins TRBV30 to TRBJ2-2; D is undetermined. The ends were cut back, 3 bases at V and 5 bases at J, with 16 bases in the middle. Germline values: CDR1 GTSNPN, CDR2 SVGIG (reference sequence). The CDR3 is 15 residues long. As DNA, the CDR3 is TGTGCCTGGAGGGATGGGTTGCCCTCTACCGGGGAGCTGTTTTTT. Translating gives CAWRDGLPSTGELFF.

The V gene is TRBV28, the J gene TRBJ2-7, with D uncertain. The CDR3 runs 14 residues. CDR1 MDHEN and CDR2 SYDVKM come from the germline V gene. V lost 7 bases, J lost 3 bases, and 16 bases lay in between. The CDR3 nucleotides are TGTGCCAGCACCAATCCAGGACGGAACTACGAGCAGTACTTC. Translated, it gives CASTNPGRNYEQYF. The full variable domain, completed using reference TRBV28 and TRBJ2-7, is DVKVTQSSRYLVKRTGEKVFLECVQDMDHENMFWYRQDPGLGLRLIYFSYDVKMKEKGDIPEGYSVSREKKERFSLILESASTNQTSMYLCASTNPGRNYEQYFGPGTRLTVT.